This is a list of T cell receptor beta chains from one sample in a study of T cell responses to AZD1222 COVID-19 vaccine. Some clones are missing from TCRdb's copy, which holds only in-frame ones; the method was immunoSEQ multiplex PCR. The sample carries about 180,000 clones, just under 90% recorded once. Sequences were derived from peripheral blood, sampled 28 days after the second dose of the MenACWY control vaccine. These receptors were taken from an adult who received the MenACWY meningococcal vaccine as a control. Both conserved end residues are part of each CDR3. A D gene is named only where the DNA matches it firmly. Expanded clones are given a class, and other clones once, few, many or no size at all.

D: -; size: -; V: TRBV7-9; J: TRBJ2-7; DNA: TGTGCCAGCAGCCCCGGTGTGGAGCTCACCTACGAGCAGTACTTC; CDR3: CASSPGVELTYEQYF
D: -; size: -; V: TRBV5-5; J: TRBJ1-1; DNA: TGTGCCAGCAGCTCGGGATTGAAGACTGAAGCTTTCTTT; CDR3: CASSSGLKTEAFF
D: -; size: -; V: TRBV6-5; J: TRBJ2-5; DNA: TGTGCCAGCAGTCAGGAAAGCAGGGAAGAGACCCAGTACTTC; CDR3: CASSQESREETQYF
D: TRBD1; size: once; V: TRBV7-9; J: TRBJ2-5; DNA: TGTGCCAGCAGCTTAGCAAGGACAGGGTCATTCGGAGAGACCCAGTACTTC; CDR3: CASSLARTGSFGETQYF
D: TRBD1; size: -; V: TRBV5-1; J: TRBJ1-4; DNA: TGCGCCAGCTCCGGGACAGGGACTGAAAAACTGTTTTTT; CDR3: CASSGTGTEKLFF
D: -; size: once; V: TRBV10-3; J: TRBJ2-7; DNA: TGTGCCATCAGTGAGTACGCAGGGTCGGACTCAGTTGAGCAGTACTTC; CDR3: CAISEYAGSDSVEQYF
D: -; size: -; V: TRBV11-2; J: TRBJ1-3; DNA: TGTGCCAGCAGCCGAGAGGGGGTACCTGGAAACACCATATATTTT; CDR3: CASSREGVPGNTIYF
D: -; size: -; V: TRBV24-1; J: TRBJ1-5; DNA: TGTGCCACCAGTGAATCTCCCCACTCGAATCAGCCCCAGCATTTT; CDR3: CATSESPHSNQPQHF
D: TRBD2; size: -; V: TRBV3-1/TRBV3-2; J: TRBJ2-2; DNA: TGTGCCAGCACCCAACTCCCCCCCGGGAGGGCGAACACCGGGGAGCTGTTTTTT; CDR3: CASTQLPPGRANTGELFF
D: -; size: -; V: TRBV10-1; J: TRBJ1-1; DNA: TGCGCCAGCAGTGAGGGAGGTATCGGCACTGAAGCTTTCTTT; CDR3: CASSEGGIGTEAFF
D: TRBD1; size: -; V: TRBV9; J: TRBJ1-5; DNA: TGTGCCAGCAGCGCATCCCCACACAGGGGTGAGCAGCCCCAGCATTTT; CDR3: CASSASPHRGEQPQHF
D: -; size: -; V: TRBV15; J: TRBJ2-7; DNA: TGTGCCACCAGCAGAGATCGTGGGTACGAGCAGTACTTC; CDR3: CATSRDRGYEQYF
D: -; size: -; V: TRBV7-2; J: TRBJ2-7; DNA: TGTGCCAGCAGCTTAGGGACTAAATTCTACGAGCAGTACTTC; CDR3: CASSLGTKFYEQYF
D: TRBD1; size: once; V: TRBV6-5; J: TRBJ1-1; DNA: TGTGCCAGCAGTCCCACGGACAGGGTTGGCACTGAAGCTTTCTTT; CDR3: CASSPTDRVGTEAFF
D: -; size: -; V: TRBV12-3/TRBV12-4; J: TRBJ1-5; DNA: TGTGCCAGCAGTTTATTTGCGGACCAGCCCCAGCATTTT; CDR3: CASSLFADQPQHF
D: -; size: few; V: TRBV2; J: TRBJ1-3; DNA: TGTGCCAGCAGCCCCGTGGTGGGGATCTCTGGAAACACCATATATTTT; CDR3: CASSPVVGISGNTIYF
D: -; size: -; V: TRBV2; J: TRBJ1-2; DNA: TGTGCCAGCAGTGACAGTCGCTATGGCTACACCTTC; CDR3: CASSDSRYGYTF
D: -; size: -; V: TRBV9; J: TRBJ1-4; DNA: TGTGCCAGCAGCGTAACGGGGACGGGGACTAATGAAAAACTGTTTTTT; CDR3: CASSVTGTGTNEKLFF
D: -; size: once; V: TRBV21-1; J: TRBJ2-3; DNA: TGTGCCAGCATCCCTACTAGCGGGCTCGGGGATACGCAGTATTTT; CDR3: CASIPTSGLGDTQYF